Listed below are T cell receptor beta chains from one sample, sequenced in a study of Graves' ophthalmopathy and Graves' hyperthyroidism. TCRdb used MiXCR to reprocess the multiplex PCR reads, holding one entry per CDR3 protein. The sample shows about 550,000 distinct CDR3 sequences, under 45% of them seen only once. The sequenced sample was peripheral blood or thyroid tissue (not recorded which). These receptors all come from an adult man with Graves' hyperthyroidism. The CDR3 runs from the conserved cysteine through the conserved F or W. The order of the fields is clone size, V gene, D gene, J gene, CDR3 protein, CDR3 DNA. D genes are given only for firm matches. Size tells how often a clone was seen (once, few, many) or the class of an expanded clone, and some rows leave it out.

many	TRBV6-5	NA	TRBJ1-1	CASSEAPRTDTEAFF	TGTGCCAGCAGTGAAGCCCCGAGGACGGACACTGAAGCTTTCTTT
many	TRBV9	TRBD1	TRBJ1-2	CASSVEGPGQGSYGYTF	TGTGCCAGCAGCGTAGAGGGGCCGGGACAGGGCTCTTATGGCTACACCTTC
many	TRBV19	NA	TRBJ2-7	CASSTLEGFSYEQYF	TGTGCCAGTAGTACCCTGGAAGGTTTCTCCTACGAGCAGTACTTC
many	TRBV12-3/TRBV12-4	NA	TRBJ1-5	CASALDGREFQPQHF	TGTGCCAGCGCATTAGATGGCAGGGAGTTTCAGCCCCAGCATTTT
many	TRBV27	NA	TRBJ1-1	CASSTAVGRRTEAFF	TGTGCCAGCAGTACCGCCGTCGGCAGACGTACTGAAGCTTTCTTT
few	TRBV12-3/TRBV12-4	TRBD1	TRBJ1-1	CASSSGGITEAFF	TGTGCCAGCAGTTCAGGGGGCATCACTGAAGCTTTCTTT
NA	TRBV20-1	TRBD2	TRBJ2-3	CSADPSGGTDTQYF	TGCAGTGCTGACCCTAGCGGGGGCACAGATACGCAGTATTTT
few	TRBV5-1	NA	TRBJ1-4	CASSAGQTYEKLFF	TGCGCCAGCAGCGCTGGACAGACTTATGAAAAACTGTTTTTT
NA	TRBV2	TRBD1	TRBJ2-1	CASSEWTGGENEQFF	TGTGCCAGCAGTGAGTGGACAGGGGGAGAGAATGAGCAGTTCTTC
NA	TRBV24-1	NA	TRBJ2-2	CATSDLAWPGLAKTNTGELFF	TGTGCCACCAGTGATTTAGCGTGGCCGGGACTCGCGAAAACGAACACCGGGGAGCTGTTTTTT
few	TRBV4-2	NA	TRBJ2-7	CASSQVGGGGRNEQYF	TGTGCCAGCAGCCAAGTAGGAGGGGGTGGTAGGAACGAGCAGTACTTC
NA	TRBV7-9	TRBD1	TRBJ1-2	CASSPHMGQGRKIF	TGTGCCAGCAGCCCCCATATGGGACAGGGACGGAAAATATTC
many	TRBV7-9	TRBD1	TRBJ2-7	CASSRAGTGGFEQYF	TGTGCCAGCAGCCGCGCCGGGACAGGAGGGTTCGAGCAGTACTTC
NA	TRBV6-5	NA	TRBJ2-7	CASSYIYERYF	TGTGCCAGCAGTTACATTTACGAGCGGTACTTC
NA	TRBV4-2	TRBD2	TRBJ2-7	CASSQELAGAGEQYF	TGTGCCAGCAGCCAAGAACTAGCGGGAGCGGGAGAGCAGTACTTC
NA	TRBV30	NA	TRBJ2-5	CAWSHGDQETQYF	TGTGCCTGGAGCCACGGAGACCAAGAGACCCAGTACTTC
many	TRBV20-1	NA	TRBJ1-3	CSAGGTDGNTIYF	TGCAGTGCTGGAGGGACTGATGGAAACACCATATATTTT
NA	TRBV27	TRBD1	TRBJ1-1	CASSKRGPDTEAFF	TGTGCCAGCAGCAAAAGGGGGCCCGACACTGAAGCTTTCTTT
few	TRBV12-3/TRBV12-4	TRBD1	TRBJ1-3	CASSLPNRDRGNTIYF	TGTGCCAGCAGCTTACCGAACCGGGACAGAGGAAACACCATATATTTT
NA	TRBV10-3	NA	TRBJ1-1	CAISETGFPEAFF	TGTGCCATCAGTGAAACAGGGTTCCCTGAAGCTTTCTTT
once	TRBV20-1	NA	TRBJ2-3	CSASRDTSTDTQYF	TGCAGTGCTAGCCGGGACACCAGCACAGATACGCAGTATTTT
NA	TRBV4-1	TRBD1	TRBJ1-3	CASRRRDRDILPIYF	TGCGCCAGTAGAAGGAGGGACAGGGACATTTTACCCATATATTTT
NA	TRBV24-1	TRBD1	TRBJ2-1	CATSAPGGNNGQFF	TGTGCCACCAGTGCGCCAGGGGGAAACAATGGGCAGTTCTTC
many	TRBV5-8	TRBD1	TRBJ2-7	CASSLAGTDFYEQYF	TGTGCCAGCAGCTTGGCCGGGACAGATTTCTACGAGCAGTACTTC
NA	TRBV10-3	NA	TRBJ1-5	CASRPQGGQPQHF	TGTGCCAGCAGACCGCAGGGAGGTCAGCCCCAGCATTTT
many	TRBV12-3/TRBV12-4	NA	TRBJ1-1	CASSLSSGAGTEAFF	TGTGCCAGCAGTTTATCGTCGGGGGCGGGTACTGAAGCTTTCTTT
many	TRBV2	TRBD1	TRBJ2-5	CASEPGGETQYF	TGTGCCAGCGAGCCAGGGGGAGAGACCCAGTACTTC
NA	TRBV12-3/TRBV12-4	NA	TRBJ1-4	CASSPDGSKWFF	TGTGCCAGCAGTCCGGACGGGAGTAAGTGGTTTTTT
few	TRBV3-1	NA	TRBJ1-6	CASSHRGNNSPLHF	TGTGCCAGCAGCCACAGGGGTAATAATTCACCCCTCCACTTT
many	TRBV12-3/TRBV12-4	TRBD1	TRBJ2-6	CASSETGAGANVLTF	TGTGCCAGCAGTGAGACAGGGGCTGGGGCCAACGTCCTGACTTTC
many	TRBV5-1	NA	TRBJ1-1	CASSLAGGDTEAFF	TGCGCCAGCAGCTTGGCCGGGGGTGACACTGAAGCTTTCTTT
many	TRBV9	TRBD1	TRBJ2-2	CASSPRTGADTGELFF	TGTGCCAGCAGCCCCCGCACAGGGGCGGACACCGGGGAGCTGTTTTTT
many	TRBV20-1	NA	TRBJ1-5	CSATTEINQPQHF	TGCAGTGCCACGACAGAGATCAATCAGCCCCAGCATTTT
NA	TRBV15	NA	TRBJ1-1	CATSRGERNTEAFF	TGTGCCACCAGCAGAGGAGAGAGAAACACTGAAGCTTTCTTT
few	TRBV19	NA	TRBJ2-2	CASSIAGGGANTGELFF	TGTGCCAGTAGTATAGCCGGAGGGGGAGCGAACACCGGGGAGCTGTTTTTT
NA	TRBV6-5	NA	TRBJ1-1	CASSYGRSGGANTEAFF	TGTGCCAGCAGTTACGGGCGGAGCGGCGGGGCGAACACTGAAGCTTTCTTT
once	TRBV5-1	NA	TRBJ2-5	CASSVPGEQETQYF	TGCGCCAGCAGCGTGCCAGGCGAACAAGAGACCCAGTACTTC
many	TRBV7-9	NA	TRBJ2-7	CASSSYTAYEQYF	TGTGCCAGCAGCTCCTACACCGCCTACGAGCAGTACTTC
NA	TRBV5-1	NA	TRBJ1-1	CASSLGLQSNTEAFF	TGCGCCAGCAGCTTGGGACTACAGTCGAACACTGAAGCTTTCTTT
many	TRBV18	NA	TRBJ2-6	CASSVDSGANVLTF	TGTGCCAGCTCAGTTGACTCTGGGGCCAACGTCCTGACTTTC
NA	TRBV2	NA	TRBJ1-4	CASRELGTNEKLFF	TGTGCCAGCAGAGAACTAGGGACCAATGAAAAACTGTTTTTT
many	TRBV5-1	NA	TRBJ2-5	CASSPGHFQETQYF	TGCGCCAGCAGCCCAGGACACTTCCAAGAGACCCAGTACTTC
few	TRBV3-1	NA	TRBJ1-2	CASSPYGGSNYGYTF	TGTGCCAGCAGCCCGTATGGGGGCTCGAACTATGGCTACACCTTC